A single sample gave rise to the 25 T cell receptor beta chains below, sequenced in a study of blood T cell repertoires in COVID-19. TCRdb's copy holds only in-frame clones and misses some; the assay was immunoSEQ multiplex PCR. There are roughly 170,000 clones in the sample; 70% to 90% occur only once, and about 4.6% lies in the top ten. Sequenced input: PBMCs or T cells enriched from blood (not recorded which). All receptors come from a woman aged 45-60 years who had recovered from COVID-19.

The sample holds one count of this clone. This chain uses TRBV28 with TRBJ1-3; D perhaps matches TRBD1 (6 bases). Germline V gives CDR1 MDHEN, CDR2 SYDVKM. There are 13 residues in the CDR3. The CDR3 coding sequence is TGTTTCGCGGGGGCAAGCTCTGGAAACACCATATATTTT. It specifies CFAGASSGNTIYF.

This clone has only one observation. The V gene is TRBV5-1, the J gene TRBJ1-6; 10 bases match TRBD1. J lost 6 bases, V lost 1 base, and 1 base had no gene match. Per germline, CDR1 SGHRS and CDR2 YFSETQ. The CDR3 consists of 15 residues. The CDR3 here is CASSLRDRGNSPLHF. The DNA of the CDR3 is TGCGCCAGCAGCTTGCGGGACAGGGGTAATTCACCCCTCCACTTT.

V gene TRBV18 combines with J gene TRBJ1-3; D unresolved. Trimming cost V 3 bases and J 2 bases, with 8 bases left between them. The CDR3 has 14 residues. Germline V gene lookup returns CDR1 KGHSH and CDR2 LQKENI. The CDR3 here is CASSPQDTGNTIYF. For the CDR3, the DNA is TGTGCCAGCTCACCGCAGGATACTGGAAACACCATATATTTT.

The chain is built from TRBV7-9 and TRBJ1-2; D call uncertain. This CDR3 contains 19 residues. With 5 bases removed from V and 0 bases from J, the gap between germline ends came to 25 bases. Per germline, CDR1 SEHNR and CDR2 FQNEAQ (reference sequence). The CDR3 DNA reads as TGTGCCAGCAGCGGACCTTTTGTGGGGAGAGGGAACTCTAACTATGGCTACACCTTC. Translated: CASSGPFVGRGNSNYGYTF. Drawing the rest from reference TRBV7-9 and TRBJ1-2, the complete variable domain is DTGVSQNPRHKITKRGQNVTFRCDPISEHNRLYWYRQTLGQGPEFLTYFQNEAQLEKSRLLSDRFSAERPKGSFSTLEIQRTEQGDSAMYLCASSGPFVGRGNSNYGYTFGSGTRLTVV.

Regarding this clone: An end of the junction does not agree with germline; a read error may underlie this. This chain joins TRBV30 and TRBJ1-2; D gene ambiguous. This CDR3 spans 12 amino acids. Germline CDR1 is GTSNPN and CDR2 is SVGIG (reference sequence). The CDR3 nucleotides are TGTGCCTGGAGTGTCAGTAACGATGGCTACACCTTC. This codes for CAWSVSNDGYTF.

This clone was observed a single time. The V call is TRBV19, the J call TRBJ1-2; possible D gene TRBD1, 5 bases. The length of the CDR3 is 13 residues. The germline CDR1 and CDR2 sequences are LNHDA and SQIVND (reference sequence). The V end lost 4 bases, the J end lost 7 bases, and 13 bases lay between the germline ends. CDR3 nucleotides: TGTGCCAGTAGTAGGGCGCAGGGAGGTGGCTACACCTTC. It is translated as CASSRAQGGGYTF.

The chain uses TRBV9 and TRBJ2-1, with D tentatively TRBD2 (5 bases). The CDR3 length is 15 residues. Deletions cut 5 bases from V and 2 bases from J, with 14 bases between. Germline V lookup: CDR1 SGDLS, CDR2 YYNGEE. The CDR3 nucleotides read TGTGCCAGCAGTTTGGAGGCCCCCCCCTACAATGAGCAGTTCTTC. Protein sequence: CASSLEAPPYNEQFF.

This chain links TRBV19 with TRBJ1-5; TRBD1 aligns across 7 bases. There are 15 residues in the CDR3. Trimming cost V 5 bases and J 4 bases; bases outside gene matches: 8. Looked up from germline, CDR1 is LNHDA and CDR2 is SQIVND (reference sequence). CDR3 nucleotide sequence: TGTGCCAGTAGTGGGGTGGGACAGATGAATCAGCCCCAGCATTTT. It codes for CASSGVGQMNQPQHF.

The chain recombines TRBV11-2 with TRBJ2-7; a weak D match, TRBD1 (5 bases). Between the trimmed V and J ends, which lost 5 bases and 4 bases, there was a span of 9 bases. The germline V gene encodes CDR1 SGHAT and CDR2 FQNNGV. The CDR3 totals 12 residues. CDR3 nucleotides: TGTGCCAGCAGCCGACAGATTTACGAGCAGTACGTC. Translated: CASSRQIYEQYV.

Comments on this clone: A read error may produce the germline difference seen at one junction end. The J gene is TRBJ1-1, the V gene TRBV2; perhaps TRBD1 as D (5 bases). Germline V gene data show CDR1 as SNHLY and CDR2 as FYNNEI. The CDR3 spans 13 residues. This chain's CDR3 is CASSLQGNIEAFF. DNA of the CDR3: TGTGCCAGCAGTCTCCAGGGCAACATTGAAGCTTTCTTT.

CDR3 nucleotide sequence: TGTGCCAGCAGCCCCAGAACTGAAGCTTTCTTT. Translated, it gives CASSPRTEAFF. This chain joins TRBV6-5 and TRBJ1-1; unclear D gene. Trimming took off 6 bases at V and 5 bases at J, with 7 bases between the two ends. CDR1 is MNHEY and CDR2 is SVGAGI in the germline V gene. The CDR3 length is 11 residues.

The chain joins TRBV2 to TRBJ2-5, with TRBD1 identical over 8 bases. V lost 7 bases, J lost 3 bases, and 1 base stayed unmatched. CDR3 length: 12 residues. The germline V gene encodes CDR1 SNHLY and CDR2 FYNNEI. This CDR3 reads CASKTGEETQYF. The CDR3 nucleotides read TGTGCCAGCAAGACAGGGGAAGAGACCCAGTACTTC.

The chain is built from TRBV6-6 and TRBJ2-1; the match to TRBD2 covers 7 bases. Unmatched junction bases numbered 18, after V lost 8 bases and J lost 8 bases. The germline gives CDR1 MNHNY, CDR2 SVGAGI (reference sequence). The CDR3 runs 16 residues. Here the CDR3 DNA reads TGTGCCAGCCGTTTGGGGCGGGAGAAACTTCGCGATGAGCAGTTCTTC. It specifies CASRLGREKLRDEQFF.

Concerning this clone: The identical CDR3 is also encoded by other nucleotide sequences in the sample. The chain is built from TRBV5-1 and TRBJ1-6; maybe TRBD1 (6 bases). V was cut by 4 bases and J by 0 bases, with 14 bases left in between. Looked up from germline, CDR1 is SGHRS and CDR2 is YFSETQ. The CDR3 runs to 17 residues. CDR3 nucleotides: TGCGCCAGCAGCCGACAGGAGCTTAGCTCCTATAATTCACCCCTCCACTTT. Encoded protein: CASSRQELSSYNSPLHF.

The V gene is TRBV7-3, the J gene TRBJ2-1; maybe TRBD2 (6 bases). The ends were cut back, 5 bases at V and 15 bases at J, with 29 bases in the middle. Germline values: CDR1 SGHTA, CDR2 FQGTGA. The length of the CDR3 is 16 residues. CDR3 sequence (DNA): TGTGCCAGCAGCCCCACAATAGGGACTTCCCTTAATCCAATGTTCTTC. Amino acids: CASSPTIGTSLNPMFF.

The chain links TRBV28 to TRBJ2-7; TRBD2 aligns across 15 bases. The CDR3 has 18 amino acids. Germline CDR1 and CDR2: MDHEN and SYDVKM. J was trimmed by 0 bases and V by 2 bases; bases with no gene match: 5. In DNA, the CDR3 is TGTGCCAGCAGTTTAGGGACTAGCGGGGGGCCCGACTCCTACGAGCAGTACGTC. Protein sequence: CASSLGTSGGPDSYEQYV.

The chain employs TRBV7-8 and TRBJ2-1; the D gene is possibly TRBD2 (6 bases). Deletions cut 8 bases from V and 5 bases from J, with 13 bases between. Germline CDR1 reads SGHVS; CDR2 reads FQNEAQ. The CDR3 has 13 residues. The CDR3 spells CASRSGPNNEQFF. The DNA of the CDR3 is TGTGCCAGCCGTAGCGGACCTAACAATGAGCAGTTCTTC.

This chain links TRBV5-6 with TRBJ2-7; no clear D gene. There are 11 residues in the CDR3. V was shortened by 5 bases and J by 3 bases, with 6 bases between the two germline ends. CDR1 and CDR2 from the germline V gene are SGHDT and YYEEEE. The CDR3: CASSRSYEQYV. CDR3 coding DNA: TGTGCCAGCAGTCGCAGCTACGAGCAGTACGTC.

The chain couples TRBV28 to TRBJ2-7, with 7 bases identical to TRBD1. CDR3 size: 14 residues. Germline V gene data show CDR1 as MDHEN and CDR2 as SYDVKM. CDR3 coding DNA: TGTGCCACCAGTGTCTTCCAGGGGGTCTACGAGCAGTACGTC. It is translated as CATSVFQGVYEQYV.

The CDR3 bases are TGTGCCAGCAGGTGGGCTAGCGGGAACAATGAGCAGTTCTTC. As protein: CASRWASGNNEQFF. The genes are TRBV11-3 and TRBJ2-1; 9 bases map to TRBD2. Germline-derived CDR1 and CDR2 are SGHNT and YENEEA. The V and J ends lost 6 bases and 5 bases, in that order; junction bases with no gene match: 5. The CDR3 is 14 residues long.

This chain links TRBV5-1 with TRBJ2-5; possible D gene TRBD2, 5 bases. Germline loops: CDR1 SGHRS, CDR2 YFSETQ. Trimming stripped 4 bases from V and 4 bases from J, with 8 bases between. The CDR3 is 12 amino acids. CDR3 in amino acids: CASSVGRETQYF. CDR3 coding DNA: TGCGCCAGCAGCGTTGGGAGAGAGACCCAGTACTTC.

The chain couples TRBV20-1 to TRBJ1-1; D is ambiguous. V dropped 3 bases and J dropped 4 bases, with 12 bases sitting between them. Germline V gives CDR1 DFQATT, CDR2 SNEGSKA (reference sequence). The CDR3 contains 13 residues. The DNA of the CDR3 is TGCAGTGCTAGTCATGGGGAGGGCACTGAAGCTTTCTTT. Residues: CSASHGEGTEAFF.

The chain couples TRBV6-5 to TRBJ2-7; TRBD1 is a possible D gene (6 bases). Germline CDR1 MNHEY, CDR2 SVGAGI. Trimming stripped 6 bases from V and 2 bases from J, with 14 bases between. The CDR3 has 14 amino acids. Here the CDR3 DNA reads TGTGCCAGCAGAGACCCTGGACAGACCTACGAGCAGTACGTC. It codes for CASRDPGQTYEQYV.

V gene TRBV3-1 (or the pseudogene TRBV3-2) combines with J gene TRBJ2-5; tentatively, D is TRBD1 (6 bases). Between the trimmed V and J ends, which lost 8 bases and 4 bases, there was a span of 20 bases. The length of the CDR3 is 15 residues. Germline CDR1 is LGHDT and CDR2 is YNNKEL (reference sequence). The CDR3 DNA reads as TGTGCCAGCCGACCACCCTCGGGACATGGAGAGACCCAGTACTTC. This sequence encodes CASRPPSGHGETQYF.

V gene TRBV6-5 combines with J gene TRBJ2-3, with a possible D match to TRBD1 (6 bases). CDR3 length: 15 residues. Trimming removed 2 bases at V and 6 bases at J, with 15 bases between. The germline V gene encodes CDR1 MNHEY and CDR2 SVGAGI. The CDR3 DNA is TGTGCCAGCAGTTACGCGGCGGTGGGGGCGGATACGCAGTATTTT. This translates into CASSYAAVGADTQYF.